The 28 T cell receptor beta chains presented below share a single source sample, sequenced in a study of human thymus T cells. Corrective heart surgery yielded resections, and these provided the thymus tissue. Produced via immunoSEQ multiplex PCR; TCRdb's table is partial and in-frame only. The sample lists tens of thousands of clones, 95% occurring once. The specimen was thymus tissue. These receptors were taken from a girl under three years old with a congenital heart defect but otherwise immunologically healthy.

The V and J genes are TRBV18 and TRBJ1-3, with 8 bases fitting TRBD1. Germline CDR1 and CDR2: KGHSH and LQKENI. The J segment lost 0 bases and the V segment lost 1 base, leaving 2 bases of the junction unmatched. The CDR3 contains 16 residues. CDR3 sequence reads: CASSPRQGSSGNTIYF. Written as DNA, the CDR3 is TGTGCCAGCTCACCACGACAGGGGAGCTCTGGAAACACCATATATTTT.

The chain uses TRBV4-1 and TRBJ1-2; D not resolved. This CDR3 comprises 18 residues. V was cut by 0 bases and J by 4 bases, with 21 bases left in between. Germline lookup yields CDR1 MGHRA and CDR2 YSYEKL. The CDR3 nucleotides are TGCGCCAGCAGCCAAGATCCGCGCCAAGGGCGGGCTACCTATGGCTACACCTTC. It codes for CASSQDPRQGRATYGYTF.

The gene calls are TRBV5-1 and TRBJ2-7; D perhaps matches TRBD1 (6 bases). Between the trimmed V and J ends, which lost 7 bases and 7 bases, there was a span of 27 bases. Germline V lookup: CDR1 SGHRS, CDR2 YFSETQ. CDR3 length: 16 amino acids. CDR3 coding DNA: TGCGCCAGCGGCTCCCATCAGGGGCCAATTCTGGAGGAGCAGTACTTC. This gives the protein CASGSHQGPILEEQYF.

The rearrangement links TRBV30 to TRBJ1-5, with D unresolved. This CDR3 contains 14 residues. Germline CDR1 reads GTSNPN; CDR2 reads SVGIG (reference sequence). Trimming removed 0 bases from V and 7 bases from J, with 13 bases in between. In DNA, the CDR3 is TGTGCCTGGAGTGTGGGCGAAGTCGGGCAGCCCCAGCATTTT. It yields the protein CAWSVGEVGQPQHF.

V and J are TRBV14 and TRBJ2-7; 8 bases are a match to TRBD1. Germline-derived CDR1 and CDR2 are SGHDN and FVKESK. The CDR3 is 21 amino acids. V gave up 0 bases and J gave up 5 bases; unmatched junction bases: 24. Here the CDR3 reads CASSQDLLPQGANRSVNEQYF. The DNA for the CDR3 is TGTGCCAGCAGCCAAGATCTCCTCCCTCAGGGGGCGAATCGGTCGGTTAACGAGCAGTACTTC.

The V and J genes are TRBV5-1 and TRBJ2-3, with 7 positions matching TRBD1. This CDR3 has 17 residues. J was trimmed by 0 bases and V by 0 bases; bases with no gene match: 7. Germline V lookup: CDR1 SGHRS, CDR2 YFSETQ. In DNA, the CDR3 is TGCGCCAGCAGCTTGGAAACCGGGACAGCGAGCACAGATACGCAGTATTTT. Translation gives CASSLETGTASTDTQYF.

The genes are TRBV18 and TRBJ1-2; D perhaps matches TRBD1 (6 bases). The germline V gene encodes CDR1 KGHSH and CDR2 LQKENI. This CDR3 comprises 13 residues. Deletions cut 0 bases from V and 8 bases from J, with 10 bases between. DNA of the CDR3: TGTGCCAGCTCACCACCGGGGGCGGCCGGCTACACCTTC. This sequence encodes CASSPPGAAGYTF.

The rearrangement uses TRBV28 and TRBJ2-2, with 9 nucleotides matching TRBD2. The CDR3 runs 18 residues. Per the germline V gene, CDR1 is MDHEN and CDR2 is SYDVKM. The V and J ends lost 8 bases and 2 bases, in that order; junction bases with no gene match: 15. In DNA form, the CDR3 reads TGTGCCAGCGCCTTTAGGGGTCTAGCGGGACCCAACACCGGGGAGCTGTTTTTT. Its translation: CASAFRGLAGPNTGELFF.

V and J are TRBV27 and TRBJ2-2; 7 bases match TRBD2. The germline CDR1 and CDR2 sequences are MNHEY and SMNVEV (reference sequence). The CDR3 totals 18 residues. After removal of 3 bases from V and 5 bases from J, the junction contained 15 bases not matched to a gene. The CDR3 DNA follows: TGTGCCAGCAGTTTTAGTCTAGCGGACACCCTTCTGACCGGGGAGCTGTTTTTT. This translates into CASSFSLADTLLTGELFF.

This chain connects TRBV11-2 to TRBJ2-7, with D unresolved. Germline-derived CDR1 and CDR2 are SGHAT and FQNNGV. Trimming removed 1 base at V and 0 bases at J, with 13 bases between. The CDR3 runs to 16 residues. CDR3 region: CASSLVSGLGSYEQYF. The CDR3 nucleotides read TGTGCCAGCAGCTTAGTATCCGGCCTCGGCTCCTACGAGCAGTACTTC.

The gene calls are TRBV11-2 and TRBJ2-2, with D perhaps TRBD2 (5 bases). CDR1 and CDR2 from the germline V gene are SGHAT and FQNNGV. The CDR3 totals 15 residues. Trimming took off 8 bases at V and 1 base at J, with 14 bases between the two ends. The CDR3 DNA sequence: TGTGCCAGCGGGCCACGGACTCTGAACACCGGGGAGCTGTTTTTT. Translating it yields CASGPRTLNTGELFF. Combining the CDR3 with reference TRBV11-2 and TRBJ2-2 gives the whole variable domain EAGVAQSPRYKIIEKRQSVAFWCNPISGHATLYWYQQILGQGPKLLIQFQNNGVVDDSQLPKDRFSAERLKGVDSTLKIQPAKLEDSAVYLCASGPRTLNTGELFFGEGSRLTVL.

V usage is TRBV7-9 and J usage is TRBJ2-5; D perhaps matches TRBD1 (6 bases). CDR1 is SEHNR, CDR2 FQNEAQ, per germline (reference sequence). V lost 5 bases and J 1 base, leaving 11 bases between the germline ends. The CDR3 sequence is 14 residues long. Here the CDR3 DNA reads TGTGCCAGCAGCAGGGGGACGGTCCAAGAGACCCAGTACTTC. Translating it yields CASSRGTVQETQYF.

The count of this clone is one. V is TRBV5-1 and J is TRBJ2-2, with 9 nucleotides matching TRBD1. V dropped 9 bases and J dropped 5; count of bases not matched to a gene: 17. The CDR3 is 17 residues long. Germline CDR1 and CDR2: SGHRS and YFSETQ. The CDR3 nucleotides read TGCGCCACCACAGTGAACACAGGACAGGGGAATACCGGGGAGCTGTTTTTT. This gives the protein CATTVNTGQGNTGELFF.

This chain connects TRBV20-1 to TRBJ2-7; TRBD1 or TRBD2 may be the D gene (5 bases each). V lost 3 bases and J 5 bases, leaving 8 bases between the germline ends. This CDR3 comprises 11 residues. CDR1 is DFQATT and CDR2 is SNEGSKA in the germline V gene (reference sequence). For the CDR3, the DNA is TGCAGTGCTAGCCGGGGCCACGAGCAGTACTTC. Its protein product is CSASRGHEQYF.

This chain uses TRBV7-2 with TRBJ2-1; 11 positions agree with TRBD2. The CDR3 length is 14 residues. The V gene's germline CDR1 is SGHTA and CDR2 FQGNSA. Trimming took 3 bases from V and 7 from J; bases not matched to a gene: 2. CDR3 DNA sequence: TGTGCCAGCAGCTTTGGACTAGCGGGTAATGAGCAGTTCTTC. This gives the protein CASSFGLAGNEQFF.

The gene calls are TRBV5-1 and TRBJ1-1; the D is unclear. CDR3 length equals 18 residues. Trimming cost V 2 bases and J 1 base, with 21 bases left between them. In germline, CDR1 is SGHRS, CDR2 YFSETQ. CDR3 sequence reads: CASSLGLAVSESNTEAFF. CDR3 in DNA: TGCGCCAGCAGCTTAGGGCTGGCGGTATCGGAGTCGAACACTGAAGCTTTCTTT.

The chain joins TRBV19 to TRBJ1-1, with D maybe TRBD1 (5 bases). Trimming took 5 bases from V and 5 from J, leaving 27 bases between them. The CDR3 is 18 residues long. Germline assignment: CDR1 LNHDA and CDR2 SQIVND (reference sequence). The CDR3 DNA is TGTGCCAGTAGTTCCCTTTACCGGGACCTTGAGAGGGGTACTGAAGCTTTCTTT. It codes for CASSSLYRDLERGTEAFF. The whole variable domain, filled in from reference TRBV19 and TRBJ1-1, reads DGGITQSPKYLFRKEGQNVTLSCEQNLNHDAMYWYRQDPGQGLRLIYYSQIVNDFQKGDIAEGYSVSREKKESFPLTVTSAQKNPTAFYLCASSSLYRDLERGTEAFFGQGTRLTVV.

The V and J genes are TRBV28 and TRBJ2-5; TRBD2 agrees at 12 bases. CDR3 length: 16 residues. J gave up 5 bases and V 3 bases, and 7 bases lay outside the gene matches. CDR1 MDHEN and CDR2 SYDVKM come from the germline V gene. The CDR3 region has the DNA TGTGCCAGCAGTTTGAAGCTAGCGGGAGGGAGTGAGACCCAGTACTTC. Translated, it gives CASSLKLAGGSETQYF.

The chain has TRBV10-3 and TRBJ1-2, with D possibly matching TRBD1 (6 bases). V was shortened by 6 bases and J by 6 bases, with 17 bases between the two germline ends. Per germline, CDR1 ENHRY and CDR2 SYGVKD. The CDR3 has 14 residues. CDR3 in DNA: TGTGCCATCAGATCAAGGGACAAGAAGGATGGCTACACCTTC. It encodes CAIRSRDKKDGYTF.

The chain recombines TRBV29-1 with TRBJ2-3, with D maybe TRBD2 (5 bases). V dropped 6 bases and J dropped 4 bases, with 14 bases sitting between them. Germline CDR1 and CDR2: SQVTM and ANQGSEA. The CDR3 consists of 13 residues. The CDR3 loop is CSVGYGEADTQYF. CDR3 sequence (DNA): TGCAGCGTCGGGTACGGGGAAGCAGATACGCAGTATTTT.

The chain joins TRBV10-2 to TRBJ2-1; 7 bases fit TRBD2. There are 13 residues in the CDR3. The germline gives CDR1 WSHSY, CDR2 SAAADI. Trimming at V came to 6 bases and at J to 4 bases, leaving 3 bases not matched to a gene. CDR3 DNA: TGCGCCAGCAGGAGCGGGACGTACAATGAGCAGTTCTTC. Protein sequence: CASRSGTYNEQFF.

The CDR3 DNA is TGTGCCAGCAGCCCCCGCAGGGGTCCATACGAGCAGTACTTC. It translates to CASSPRRGPYEQYF. The rearrangement joins TRBV14 to TRBJ2-7; possibly TRBD1 for D (6 bases). This CDR3 is built from 14 residues. V lost 4 bases and J lost 4, with 14 bases in between. Germline CDR1 and CDR2: SGHDN and FVKESK.

The CDR3 reads CASSPSTSRNNTEAFF. In DNA, the CDR3 is TGTGCCAGCAGCCCTTCGACCTCGAGGAATAACACTGAAGCTTTCTTT. This chain uses TRBV4-2 with TRBJ1-1; D unclear. The CDR3 covers 16 residues. Germline V lookup: CDR1 LGHNA, CDR2 YNFKEQ. V was cut by 4 bases and J by 2 bases, with 17 bases left in between.

The chain has TRBV28 and TRBJ2-3; 7 bases are a match to TRBD2. Trimming at V came to 7 bases and at J to 3 bases, leaving 10 bases not matched to a gene. CDR1 MDHEN and CDR2 SYDVKM come from the germline V gene. The CDR3 is 15 amino acids. CDR3 bases: TGTGCCAGCAATAGGGAGGGCCGGGGAACAGATACGCAGTATTTT. It translates to CASNREGRGTDTQYF.

V gene TRBV28 combines with J gene TRBJ2-7, with D possibly being TRBD1 or TRBD2 (5 bases each). V lost 10 bases, J lost 2 bases, and 18 bases lay in between. CDR1 and CDR2 (germline): MDHEN, SYDVKM. The CDR3 has 14 residues. The CDR3 region has the DNA TGTGCCACCCTGAAACCGGGACCTACCTACGAGCAGTACTTC. It encodes CATLKPGPTYEQYF.

The chain is built from TRBV2 and TRBJ1-2; D is unclear. The CDR3 contains 19 residues. Per the germline V gene, CDR1 is SNHLY and CDR2 is FYNNEI. V was cut by 6 bases and J by 3 bases, with 29 bases left in between. The CDR3 DNA is TGTGCCAGCAGCCCAATTGGGCAGCCAAGAAAAATAGCGCACTATGGCTACACCTTC. It encodes CASSPIGQPRKIAHYGYTF. The variable domain in full, completed from reference TRBV2 and TRBJ1-2, reads EPEVTQTPSHQVTQMGQEVILRCVPISNHLYFYWYRQILGQKVEFLVSFYNNEISEKSEIFDDQFSVERPDGSNFTLKIRSTKLEDSAMYFCASSPIGQPRKIAHYGYTFGSGTRLTVV.

This clone was seen a few times. V usage is TRBV27 and J usage is TRBJ2-4; D is uncertain. CDR1 and CDR2 from the germline V gene are MNHEY and SMNVEV (reference sequence). The CDR3 length is 13 residues. V gave up 4 bases and J gave up 9 bases, with 13 bases separating them. The CDR3 sequence is CASSSVTGSIQYF. CDR3 nucleotides: TGTGCCAGCAGTTCAGTAACGGGCAGCATTCAGTACTTC.

The CDR3 coding sequence is TGCGCCAGCAGCCAGGAGGGGGAGAGGGAAAACATTCAGTACTTC. Protein sequence: CASSQEGERENIQYF. The rearrangement uses TRBV4-3 and TRBJ2-4; D may match TRBD1 or TRBD2 (6 bases each). Germline CDR1 reads LGHNA; CDR2 reads YSLEER. V was clipped by 3 bases and J by 5 bases, with 14 bases between them. The CDR3 loop spans 15 amino acids.